Each of the 6 T cell receptor beta chains below was sequenced from the same sample in a study of T cell responses to AZD1222 COVID-19 vaccine. Measured with immunoSEQ multiplex PCR; TCRdb has only the in-frame clones, and not every one. The profile shows 100,000 or so clones, 70% to 90% of them singletons. Source: peripheral blood, taken on day 0 of AZD1222 vaccination. These receptors were obtained from an adult in good health.

The V gene is TRBV29-1, the J gene TRBJ1-4; D gene uncertain. Germline V CDR1 and CDR2: SQVTM, ANQGSEA. V gave up 4 bases and J gave up 5 bases, with 5 bases separating them. CDR3 size: 11 residues. DNA of the CDR3: TGCAGCGTTGTAAAGAATGAAAAACTGTTTTTT. Protein sequence: CSVVKNEKLFF.

The chain carries TRBV7-2 and TRBJ2-1; TRBD2 matches at 7 bases. Germline CDR1 reads SGHTA; CDR2 reads FQGNSA. With V trimmed by 3 bases and J by 8 bases, 4 bases remained unmatched. This CDR3 is 13 amino acids long. The CDR3 here is CASSLQTSDEQFF. For the CDR3, the DNA is TGTGCCAGCAGCTTGCAAACTAGCGATGAGCAGTTCTTC.

The rearrangement uses TRBV4-3 and TRBJ2-1; D is ambiguous. Germline V CDR1 and CDR2: LGHNA, YSLEER. This CDR3 has 15 residues. V lost 0 bases and J lost 0, with 6 bases in between. Here the CDR3 reads CASSQEHYSYNEQFF. Written as DNA, the CDR3 is TGCGCCAGCAGCCAAGAACACTACTCCTACAATGAGCAGTTCTTC.

The chain joins TRBV27 to TRBJ2-1, with 7 bases fitting TRBD2. Germline-derived CDR1 and CDR2 are MNHEY and SMNVEV (reference sequence). V lost 3 bases to trimming and J lost 2 bases; unmatched junction nucleotides: 10. The CDR3 runs 17 residues. CDR3 sequence: CASSFRPVREAYNEQFF. The CDR3 DNA follows: TGTGCCAGCAGTTTCCGACCGGTCCGGGAGGCCTACAATGAGCAGTTCTTC.

This rearrangement joins TRBV7-9 to TRBJ2-1, with a weak D call TRBD2 (5 bases). This CDR3 has 16 residues. Germline CDR1 reads SEHNR; CDR2 reads FQNEAQ (reference sequence). Between the trimmed V and J ends, which lost 5 bases and 3 bases, there was a span of 17 bases. The CDR3 loop reads CASSQDAAVGYNEQFF. As DNA, the CDR3 is TGTGCCAGCAGCCAAGATGCAGCGGTTGGCTACAATGAGCAGTTCTTC.

The V gene is TRBV27, the J gene TRBJ2-6, with no clear D. V shed 5 bases and J shed 1 base, with 6 bases lying between them. Germline V gene sequence: CDR1 MNHEY, CDR2 SMNVEV (reference sequence). CDR3 length: 14 amino acids. The CDR3 sequence is CASSLRSGANVLTF. The CDR3 DNA follows: TGTGCCAGCAGTCTTCGGTCTGGGGCCAACGTCCTGACTTTC.